The 22 T cell receptor beta chains below come from one sample, sequenced in a study of T cell responses to AZD1222 COVID-19 vaccine. Profiling relied on immunoSEQ multiplex PCR, and the TCRdb table lists in-frame clones only, not all of them. The sample has around 110,000 clones; roughly 93% are singletons. Specimen: peripheral blood, collected on day 0 of AZD1222 vaccination. The receptors stem from an adult in good health.

The gene calls are TRBV19 and TRBJ2-7; 9 bases map to TRBD2. In germline, CDR1 is LNHDA, CDR2 SQIVND (reference sequence). This CDR3 is 14 amino acids long. Trimming removed 3 bases from V and 6 bases from J; junction bases left unmatched: 6. In DNA, the CDR3 is TGTGCCAGTAGTATCCCGGGACTAGCTAGCGAGCAGTACTTC. Its translation: CASSIPGLASEQYF.

As DNA, the CDR3 is TGCGCCAGCAGCAGAGGAGACTCCTACAATGAGCAGTTCTTC. It specifies CASSRGDSYNEQFF. This sequence joins TRBV10-1 and TRBJ2-1; D remains unclear. The CDR3 is made up of 14 amino acids. Germline assignment: CDR1 WNHNN and CDR2 SYGVQD (reference sequence). V was trimmed by 6 bases and J by 0 bases, leaving 9 bases between them.

The CDR3 DNA sequence: TGCAGCGTTGATCGGCGGTCCTACAATGAGCAGTTCTTC. This encodes CSVDRRSYNEQFF. The chain joins TRBV29-1 to TRBJ2-1; D remains ambiguous. This CDR3 region has 13 residues. Trimming shortened V by 3 bases and J by 1 base, and 7 bases separated the two germline ends. The V gene's germline CDR1 is SQVTM and CDR2 ANQGSEA.

The V gene is TRBV6-5, the J gene TRBJ2-1; TRBD1 or TRBD2 may be the D gene (5 bases each). V gave up 7 bases and J gave up 7 bases, with 14 bases separating them. CDR3 length: 13 amino acids. The germline gives CDR1 MNHEY, CDR2 SVGAGI. CDR3 sequence (DNA): TGTGCCAGCACCAGCACCTGGGGGAATGAGCAGTTCTTC. The encoded protein is CASTSTWGNEQFF.

The chain uses TRBV28 and TRBJ1-5, with 7 positions matching TRBD1. Germline CDR1 and CDR2: MDHEN and SYDVKM. Trimming removed 7 bases from V and 3 bases from J; junction bases left unmatched: 6. CDR3 length: 14 amino acids. In nucleotides, the CDR3 is TGTGCCAGCACCAAGACAGGGCACAATCAGCCCCAGCATTTT. Translated: CASTKTGHNQPQHF.

This rearrangement joins TRBV19 to TRBJ2-3; the D gene is possibly TRBD1 (6 bases). The ends were cut back, 5 bases at V and 1 base at J, with 13 bases in the middle. The V gene's germline CDR1 is LNHDA and CDR2 SQIVND (reference sequence). This CDR3 has 15 amino acids. CDR3 bases: TGTGCCAGTAGTTTCCGGGACACCCGCACAGATACGCAGTATTTT. Residues: CASSFRDTRTDTQYF.

In DNA, the CDR3 is TGTGCCAGCAGCCGTTTGAGGGGGACCTACGAGCAGTACTTC. Its translation: CASSRLRGTYEQYF. J is TRBJ2-7 and V is TRBV2, with a weak D call TRBD1 (6 bases). The CDR3 totals 14 residues. Germline V lookup: CDR1 SNHLY, CDR2 FYNNEI. V lost 6 bases and J 2 bases, leaving 14 bases between the germline ends.

The rearrangement links TRBV24-1 to TRBJ1-2; D unresolved. The ends were cut back, 9 bases at V and 4 bases at J, with 20 bases in the middle. The CDR3 sequence is 15 residues long. Germline V gene data show CDR1 as KGHDR and CDR2 as SFDVKD. The CDR3 bases are TGTGCCACCCCATCCCTAGGGATTTTGTTCTATGGCTACACCTTC. As protein: CATPSLGILFYGYTF.

CDR3 residues: CASSLWGTEQYF. DNA for the CDR3: TGTGCCAGCAGCTTATGGGGGACCGAGCAGTACTTC. The chain recombines TRBV7-8 with TRBJ2-7; D possibly matches TRBD1 or TRBD2 (5 bases each). The CDR3 sequence is 12 residues long. Germline V gives CDR1 SGHVS, CDR2 FQNEAQ. Trimming took off 2 bases at V and 6 bases at J, with 8 bases between the two ends.

The V call is TRBV7-2, the J call TRBJ2-7; possibly TRBD2 for D (5 bases). CDR1 and CDR2 from the germline V gene are SGHTA and FQGNSA. The CDR3 is 13 residues long. Trimming left V 7 bases short and J 6 bases short, with 16 bases between. CDR3: CASNDPGIGEQYF. CDR3 sequence (DNA): TGTGCCAGCAACGACCCGGGAATCGGCGAGCAGTACTTC.

The gene calls are TRBV19 and TRBJ2-7; the match to TRBD2 covers 7 bases. CDR3 length equals 13 residues. CDR1 LNHDA and CDR2 SQIVND come from the germline V gene (reference sequence). Trimming took 7 bases from V and 3 from J; bases not matched to a gene: 6. DNA of the CDR3: TGTGCCAGTATGGGGGGGGATCTCTACGAGCAGTACTTC. This gives the protein CASMGGDLYEQYF.

J is TRBJ2-7 and V is TRBV3-1 (or the pseudogene TRBV3-2); 7 nucleotides agree with TRBD2. Per the germline V gene, CDR1 is LGHDT and CDR2 is YNNKEL (reference sequence). CDR3 length: 14 amino acids. Losses at the gene ends were 1 base for V and 6 bases for J; bases not matched to a gene: 6. In DNA form, the CDR3 reads TGTGCCAGCAGCCAAGTGGGAGGGAAATTCGAGCAGTACTTC. Its protein product is CASSQVGGKFEQYF.

The rearrangement links TRBV7-9 to TRBJ1-1; D is unresolved. The germline gives CDR1 SEHNR, CDR2 FQNEAQ (reference sequence). The CDR3 is 13 amino acids. V lost 3 bases and J 1 base, leaving 6 bases between the germline ends. The CDR3 spells CASSFSGNTEAFF. The CDR3 bases are TGTGCCAGCAGCTTTTCTGGGAACACTGAAGCTTTCTTT.

The gene calls are TRBV28 and TRBJ2-3; D remains ambiguous. Germline loops: CDR1 MDHEN, CDR2 SYDVKM. The CDR3 covers 14 residues. The germline V and J ends were trimmed by 2 bases and 5 bases, with 11 bases remaining between them. The CDR3 bases are TGTGCCAGCAGTTTACCCAAGACGATAGATACGCAGTATTTT. Protein product: CASSLPKTIDTQYF.

This CDR3 is CASSGRDGIQNNEQFF. As DNA, the CDR3 is TGTGCCAGCAGTGGGCGAGATGGTATTCAGAACAATGAGCAGTTCTTC. The V and J genes are TRBV6-1 and TRBJ2-1; unclear D gene. The germline V gene encodes CDR1 MNHNS and CDR2 SASEGT. The germline V and J ends were trimmed by 4 bases and 5 bases, with 18 bases remaining between them. The length of the CDR3 is 16 residues.

This clone appeared once. The chain uses TRBV18 and TRBJ1-6; D unclear. Germline CDR1 reads KGHSH; CDR2 reads LQKENI. V was trimmed by 3 bases and J by 14 bases, leaving 8 bases between them. CDR3 length: 11 residues. The CDR3 spells CASSPGPSLHF. The CDR3 nucleotides read TGTGCCAGCTCACCCGGACCCTCCCTCCACTTT.

The chain recombines TRBV27 with TRBJ2-7; TRBD2 is a possible D gene (7 bases). V lost 4 bases and J 2 bases, leaving 21 bases between the germline ends. The CDR3 consists of 17 residues. CDR1 is MNHEY, CDR2 SMNVEV, per germline (reference sequence). CDR3 in amino acids: CASSSGAGGEQTYEQYF. The CDR3 region has the DNA TGTGCCAGCAGTTCGGGGGCTGGGGGGGAACAGACCTACGAGCAGTACTTC.

The chain uses TRBV27 and TRBJ2-3; D gene uncertain. The CDR3 has 14 amino acids. V gave up 5 bases and J gave up 0 bases, with 9 bases separating them. Germline V gene lookup returns CDR1 MNHEY and CDR2 SMNVEV (reference sequence). CDR3 coding DNA: TGTGCCAGCAGTCCATGGGGAAGCACAGATACGCAGTATTTT. Translation: CASSPWGSTDTQYF.

The chain recombines TRBV19 with TRBJ2-5; 9 bases line up with TRBD1. This CDR3 comprises 15 residues. V lost 4 bases, J lost 4 bases, and 7 bases stayed unmatched. CDR1 is LNHDA, CDR2 SQIVND, per germline (reference sequence). In nucleotides, the CDR3 is TGTGCCAGTAGTACGTACAGGGGGCGGGGAGAGACCCAGTACTTC. As protein: CASSTYRGRGETQYF.

The chain is built from TRBV7-8 and TRBJ1-1; no reliable D call. CDR3 length: 14 amino acids. Germline V gene lookup returns CDR1 SGHVS and CDR2 FQNEAQ. V was clipped by 6 bases and J by 0 bases, with 11 bases between them. The CDR3 is CASRVGSVNTEAFF. The CDR3 region has the DNA TGTGCCAGCAGGGTCGGATCAGTGAACACTGAAGCTTTCTTT. The full variable domain, completed using reference TRBV7-8 and TRBJ1-1, is GAGVSQSPRYKVAKRGQDVALRCDPISGHVSLFWYQQALGQGPEFLTYFQNEAQLDKSGLPSDRFFAERPEGSVSTLKIQRTQQEDSAVYLCASRVGSVNTEAFFGQGTRLTVV.

The chain couples TRBV10-3 to TRBJ2-2; no definite D call. Germline V gene sequence: CDR1 ENHRY, CDR2 SYGVKD. V was cut by 4 bases and J by 8 bases, with 17 bases left in between. This CDR3 has 15 amino acids. CDR3 protein: CAISALRTASGELFF. CDR3 in DNA: TGTGCCATCAGTGCCCTACGGACGGCTTCAGGGGAGCTGTTTTTT.

This CDR3 reads CAWSHPPRAEQFF. As DNA, the CDR3 is TGTGCCTGGAGCCACCCCCCCAGGGCAGAGCAGTTCTTC. The chain links TRBV30 to TRBJ2-1; D may be TRBD1 (5 bases). Germline-derived CDR1 and CDR2 are GTSNPN and SVGIG (reference sequence). The ends were cut back, 3 bases at V and 10 bases at J, with 16 bases in the middle. This CDR3 comprises 13 residues.